The 9 T cell receptor beta chains reported below all come from one sample, sequenced in a study of molecular identifiers for immune sequencing clone quantification. Each CDR3 protein is one row after TCRdb ran MiXCR on the PCR reads. The table records about 320,000 distinct CDR3 sequences, roughly a quarter of them present only once. The sample was naive CD8+ T cells from blood, with Jurkat cell RNA spiked in. Subset: FACS-sorted CD8+CD4-CCR7+CD45RA+ naive T cells. The source is a human donor in good health. Some libraries in this study had Jurkat cell RNA spiked in.

The genes are TRBV29-1 and TRBJ2-1, with TRBD1 as a possible D gene (6 bases). Germline CDR1 and CDR2: SQVTM and ANQGSEA. This CDR3 spans 13 amino acids. Trimming took off 8 bases at V and 3 bases at J, with 14 bases between the two ends. The DNA of the CDR3 is TGCAGCTCACAGGGTCCCCTCTACAATGAGCAGTTCTTC. Translated: CSSQGPLYNEQFF.

At least ten counts were recorded for this clonotype. The chain combines TRBV14 with TRBJ2-7; D is unclear. The V end was cut by 5 bases, the J end by 0 bases, with 14 bases between. CDR3 length: 15 residues. From germline, CDR1 is SGHDN and CDR2 FVKESK. The CDR3 DNA reads as TGTGCCAGCAGCGAGGACCACGTTTACTCCTACGAGCAGTACTTC. It yields the protein CASSEDHVYSYEQYF.

This clonotype came up a few times. A much larger clone lies a single base off, so this may be a read error. The chain joins TRBV7-2 to TRBJ2-1; D is undetermined. The CDR3 is 16 amino acids. In germline, CDR1 is SGHTA, CDR2 FQGNSA. CDR3: CASSPSVAGSYYEQFF. The DNA of the CDR3 is TGTGCCAGCAGCCCGTCGGTAGCAGGTAGCTACTATGAGCAGTTCTTC.

This chain joins TRBV20-1 and TRBJ2-7; 9 nucleotides line up with TRBD2. Germline trimming cut 4 bases from V and 6 bases from J; bases unmatched to any gene: 10. Per germline, CDR1 DFQATT and CDR2 SNEGSKA (reference sequence). The CDR3 contains 14 residues. This chain's CDR3 is CSATEIAGALEQYF. The CDR3 DNA sequence: TGCAGTGCTACAGAGATAGCGGGAGCTCTCGAGCAGTACTTC.

Regarding this clonotype: The germline gene is not matched at one end of the junction; a read error may be the cause. The rearrangement uses TRBV7-9 and TRBJ1-3; D gene unclear. Germline values: CDR1 SEHNR, CDR2 FQNEAQ (reference sequence). The CDR3 totals 13 residues. CDR3 loop: CVSSLEAGNTIYF. The CDR3 DNA sequence: TGTGTCAGCAGCTTAGAGGCAGGAAACACCATATATTTT. Variable domain in full (rest from reference TRBV7-9 and TRBJ1-3): DTGVSQNPRHKITKRGQNVTFRCDPISEHNRLYWYRQTLGQGPEFLTYFQNEAQLEKSRLLSDRFSAERPKGSFSTLEIQRTEQGDSAMYLCVSSLEAGNTIYFGEGSWLTVV.

Points on this clonotype: A junction end diverges from the germline sequence, so it may reflect a read error. The V call is TRBV6-5, the J call TRBJ2-7; 7 nucleotides agree with TRBD1. Germline values: CDR1 MNHEY, CDR2 SVGAGI. The CDR3 is 13 amino acids. Here the CDR3 reads CASSTGQVFPPHF. DNA for the CDR3: TGTGCCAGCAGCACCGGACAGGTCTTTCCTCCGCACTTC.

This chain connects TRBV11-2 to TRBJ2-4, with D perhaps matching TRBD2 (6 bases). The germline CDR1 and CDR2 sequences are SGHAT and FQNNGV. Trimming left V 3 bases short and J 11 bases short, with 11 bases between. This CDR3 is built from 12 residues. The CDR3 loop reads CASSFGGAFQYF. The DNA for the CDR3 is TGTGCCAGCAGCTTTGGAGGGGCCTTTCAGTACTTC.

About this clonotype: A much more abundant neighbour one base away suggests this may be a read error. CDR3 in amino acids: CASSQVIVETLYF. In DNA form, the CDR3 reads TGTGCCAGCAGCCAAGTTATCGTAGAGACCCTGTACTTC. This rearrangement joins TRBV4-2 to TRBJ2-5, with no clear D. This CDR3 has 13 residues. Germline values: CDR1 LGHNA, CDR2 YNFKEQ.

CDR3 in DNA: TGTGCCAGCAGCTCAGGGATCGGCTATGGCTACACCTTC. Translated, it gives CASSSGIGYGYTF. J is TRBJ1-2 and V is TRBV27; a weak D match, TRBD1 (5 bases). Germline V lookup: CDR1 MNHEY, CDR2 SMNVEV (reference sequence). V dropped 6 bases and J dropped 4 bases, with 12 bases sitting between them. The CDR3 is made up of 13 amino acids.